This T cell receptor beta chain was obtained from a study of identical twins. General study findings and limits: Diverse VJ usage suggested most zero-insertion clonotypes were not invariant T cells.

This clonotype was seen more than once but under ten times. Its antigen is still unknown. Germline CDR1 DFQATT, CDR2 SNEGSKA (reference sequence). Trimming cost V 2 bases and J 6 bases, with 20 bases left between them. The CDR3 contains 16 residues. TCRdb itself ran the 5' RACE reads through MiXCR, one entry per CDR3 protein. The top ten hold 13% of the sample, which has about 790,000 distinct CDR3 sequences, approximately 18% seen once. This sample was also put to use in a study of T cells expressing NK-cell markers. That work states: The authors derived TCR beta repertoires from sorted CD3+CD56+NKG2C+, CD3+CD56+NKG2C- and CD3+CD56-NKG2C+ T cells. One of the eight sequenced donors was seronegative, whereas the other seven were HCMV-seropositive. Among several donors, these clonotypes also ranked first in the CD3+CD56-NKG2C+ fraction.

The specimen sequenced was PBMCs. This receptor was identified in a woman aged 18-29 years in good health. This chain joins TRBV20-1 and TRBJ2-1, with D possibly called TRBD1 or TRBD2 (5 bases each). For the CDR3, the DNA is TGCAGTGCTAGAAAGAACCCGGGACCCGGGTTCAATGAGCAGTTCTTC. It is translated as CSARKNPGPGFNEQFF.